This passage covers 10 T cell receptor beta chains from one sample sequenced in a study of lymphopenia after photon versus proton radiotherapy. Repertoires were generated with immunoSEQ multiplex PCR, while TCRdb's copy carries only in-frame clones and drops some. This sample has 53,000 or so clones, with around 82% found just once. The source material was peripheral blood, sampled from a patient treated with photon-based radiotherapy. The receptors here all came from a man in his forties or fifties with gastric cancer.

V usage is TRBV5-1 and J usage is TRBJ2-3, with 8 bases matching TRBD1. There are 15 residues in the CDR3. Germline V gene data show CDR1 as SGHRS and CDR2 as YFSETQ. V gave up 4 bases and J gave up 3 bases; unmatched junction bases: 7. The CDR3 sequence: CASSHRTGTTDTQYF. The CDR3 region has the DNA TGCGCCAGCAGCCATCGGACAGGGACAACAGATACGCAGTATTTT.

The chain is built from TRBV6-1 and TRBJ2-3; 9 bases are a match to TRBD1. V lost 4 bases, J lost 5 bases, and 7 bases stayed unmatched. The CDR3 spans 15 residues. Germline values: CDR1 MNHNS, CDR2 SASEGT. The CDR3 region has the DNA TGTGCCAGCAGTGCATGGGACAGGGTGGGAGATACGCAGTATTTT. It codes for CASSAWDRVGDTQYF.

This clone has a handful of counts. V usage is TRBV30 and J usage is TRBJ1-4; no clear D. The ends were cut back, 0 bases at V and 5 bases at J, with 7 bases in the middle. This CDR3 region has 13 residues. Germline V gene lookup returns CDR1 GTSNPN and CDR2 SVGIG (reference sequence). CDR3 protein: CAWSVRQNEKLFF. Here the CDR3 DNA reads TGTGCCTGGAGTGTACGGCAGAATGAAAAACTGTTTTTT. The variable domain in full, with the rest retrieved from reference TRBV30 and TRBJ1-4, is SQTIHQWPATLVQPVGSPLSLECTVEGTSNPNLYWYRQAAGRGLQLLFYSVGIGQISSEVPQNLSASRPQDRQFILSSKKLLLSDSGFYLCAWSVRQNEKLFFGSGTQLSVL.

This clone appeared a few times. The rearrangement uses TRBV28 and TRBJ2-1; 11 nucleotides agree with TRBD1. V gave up 5 bases and J gave up 12 bases; unmatched junction bases: 12. The CDR3 runs to 15 residues. Germline CDR1 MDHEN, CDR2 SYDVKM. CDR3 nucleotides: TGTGCCAGCAGTCCCCGGGACAGGGGGGATCCTAGGCAGTTCTTC. Its protein is CASSPRDRGDPRQFF.

The V gene is TRBV27, the J gene TRBJ1-1; the D is unclear. V was clipped by 1 base and J by 1 base, with 10 bases between them. Germline V lookup: CDR1 MNHEY, CDR2 SMNVEV (reference sequence). The CDR3 has 15 amino acids. CDR3 bases: TGTGCCAGCAGTTTATATGGGAGGGCGAACACTGAAGCTTTCTTT. This gives the protein CASSLYGRANTEAFF.

The chain combines TRBV19 with TRBJ2-7, with TRBD2 matching 8 bases. Germline V gene lookup returns CDR1 LNHDA and CDR2 SQIVND (reference sequence). The CDR3 has 13 amino acids. Trimming cost V 2 bases and J 4 bases; bases outside gene matches: 1. The CDR3: CASSIRLAYEQYF. CDR3 bases: TGTGCCAGTAGTATACGACTAGCGTACGAGCAGTACTTC. The whole variable domain, remainder taken from reference TRBV19 and TRBJ2-7, is DGGITQSPKYLFRKEGQNVTLSCEQNLNHDAMYWYRQDPGQGLRLIYYSQIVNDFQKGDIAEGYSVSREKKESFPLTVTSAQKNPTAFYLCASSIRLAYEQYFGPGTRLTVT.

In its sample, this clone was seen a few times. The V call is TRBV11-1, the J call TRBJ2-7; no firm D call. CDR1 and CDR2 from the germline V gene are SGHAT and FQDESV (reference sequence). CDR3 length: 14 amino acids. V lost 7 bases and J 2 bases, leaving 15 bases between the germline ends. This CDR3 reads CASNSGEPPYEQYF. The CDR3 DNA follows: TGTGCCAGCAACTCTGGTGAACCCCCCTACGAGCAGTACTTC. The full variable domain, rest sourced from reference TRBV11-1 and TRBJ2-7, is EAEVAQSPRYKITEKSQAVAFWCDPISGHATLYWYRQILGQGPELLVQFQDESVVDDSQLPKDRFSAERLKGVDSTLKIQPAELGDSAMYLCASNSGEPPYEQYFGPGTRLTVT.

The chain couples TRBV10-3 to TRBJ2-1; no definite D call. Deletions cut 2 bases from V and 7 bases from J, with 3 bases between. The CDR3 covers 11 residues. CDR1 ENHRY and CDR2 SYGVKD come from the germline V gene. This CDR3 is CAISERNEQFF. As DNA, the CDR3 is TGTGCCATCAGTGAGAGGAATGAGCAGTTCTTC.

The chain is built from TRBV9 and TRBJ2-3, with TRBD1 matching 7 bases. Germline V lookup: CDR1 SGDLS, CDR2 YYNGEE. The CDR3 consists of 16 residues. V shed 2 bases and J 3 bases; nucleotides not matched to a gene: 9. The CDR3: CASSVDPGTETDTQYF. CDR3 DNA sequence: TGTGCCAGCAGCGTGGATCCCGGGACAGAGACAGATACGCAGTATTTT.

The chain is built from TRBV5-1 and TRBJ2-1, with no clear D. CDR1 is SGHRS and CDR2 is YFSETQ in the germline V gene. The V gene lost 6 bases and the J gene lost 8 bases, with 21 bases spanning the gap. CDR3 length: 15 residues. Here the CDR3 DNA reads TGCGCCAGCACCTGGAGCGTCATTCACGCTGATGAGCAGTTCTTC. Translation gives CASTWSVIHADEQFF.